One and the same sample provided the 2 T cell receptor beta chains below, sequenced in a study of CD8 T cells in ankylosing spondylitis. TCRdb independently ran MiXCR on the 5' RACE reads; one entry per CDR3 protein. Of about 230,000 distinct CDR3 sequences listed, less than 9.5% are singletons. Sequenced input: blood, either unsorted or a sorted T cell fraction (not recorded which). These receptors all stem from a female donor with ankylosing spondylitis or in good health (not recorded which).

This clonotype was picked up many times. CDR3 loop: CATTGGSDTQYF. The CDR3 DNA follows: TGTGCCACCACAGGGGGCTCAGATACGCAGTATTTT. The genes are TRBV28 and TRBJ2-3; 9 bases align to TRBD1. Germline CDR1 MDHEN, CDR2 SYDVKM. This CDR3 has 12 amino acids. The junction had 3 bases not matched to a gene; V was cut back by 10 bases and J by 4 bases.

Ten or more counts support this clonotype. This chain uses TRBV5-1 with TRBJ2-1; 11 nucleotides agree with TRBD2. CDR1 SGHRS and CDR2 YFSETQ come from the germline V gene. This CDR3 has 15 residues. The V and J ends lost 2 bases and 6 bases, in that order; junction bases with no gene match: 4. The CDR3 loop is CASSFIAGGFNEQFF. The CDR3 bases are TGCGCCAGCAGCTTTATAGCGGGAGGGTTCAATGAGCAGTTCTTC.